The 15 T cell receptor beta chains in this list originate from one sample, sequenced in a study of breast tumors, draining lymph nodes, adjacent tissues. TCRdb called the multiplex PCR reads again in MiXCR, with one record for every CDR3 protein. The table records about 15,000 distinct CDR3 sequences, about two thirds of them present only once. Material for sequencing was tumor-adjacent breast tissue. These receptors all come from a female donor with breast cancer. Some clones in this sample may be carry-over from other donors' samples.

The V call is TRBV29-1, the J call TRBJ2-3; D is tentatively TRBD1 or TRBD2 (5 bases each). CDR1 is SQVTM and CDR2 is ANQGSEA in the germline V gene. The CDR3 contains 14 residues. The V end lost 6 bases, the J end lost 1 base, and 14 bases lay between the germline ends. The CDR3 nucleotides are TGCAGCGTCGTCCCAGAGGGACGCACAGATACGCAGTATTTT. Translating it yields CSVVPEGRTDTQYF.

This clonotype was counted many times. A single base separates this from a much larger clone, so it may be a read error. This sequence joins TRBV6-1 and TRBJ1-2, with D uncertain. CDR1 and CDR2 from the germline V gene are MNHNS and SASEGT. The CDR3 is made up of 15 amino acids. V was clipped by 6 bases and J by 1 base, with 15 bases between them. The CDR3 nucleotides are TGTGCCAGCAGGCCAGCCTTCTTACTTAACTATGGCTACACCTTC. Residues: CASRPAFLLNYGYTF.

The CDR3 region is CASSVEGLAGNEQFF. The CDR3 coding sequence is TGTGCCAGCAGTGTAGAGGGACTAGCCGGCAATGAGCAGTTCTTC. The chain has TRBV6-4 and TRBJ2-1; 9 bases agree with TRBD2. The CDR3 contains 15 residues. Germline V gives CDR1 MRHNA, CDR2 SNTAGT. V trimming: 4 bases; J trimming: 6 bases; junction bases outside the gene matches: 7.

This clonotype was detected only a few times. A clone one base away is much larger, so this may be a read error. J is TRBJ2-6 and V is TRBV19; 8 nucleotides align to TRBD1. The CDR3 is 17 residues long. Germline V gene data show CDR1 as LNHDA and CDR2 as SQIVND (reference sequence). CDR3 amino acids: CATRPGTGMKGANVLAF. DNA for the CDR3: TGTGCCACTCGTCCCGGGACAGGAATGAAAGGGGCCAACGTCCTGGCTTTC.

This clonotype came up many times. This may stem from a read error, because a much larger clone lies one nucleotide away. The chain uses TRBV11-2 and TRBJ2-1; D gene uncertain. CDR3 length: 13 amino acids. Germline assignment: CDR1 SGHAT and CDR2 FQNNGV. The V gene lost 0 bases and the J gene lost 9 bases, with 9 bases spanning the gap. The CDR3 nucleotides are TGTGCCAGCAGCTTAGATCGAGACACTGAGCAGTTCTTC. Translation: CASSLDRDTEQFF.

DNA of the CDR3: TGTGCCAGTGGGAGACTGTTAGCTAACTATGGCTACACCTTC. This gives the protein CASGRLLANYGYTF. This chain connects TRBV19 to TRBJ1-2, with D hard to call. Trimming left V 8 bases short and J 0 bases short, with 13 bases between. The CDR3 is made up of 14 amino acids. The germline CDR1 and CDR2 sequences are LNHDA and SQIVND (reference sequence). The complete variable domain, with remaining parts taken from reference TRBV19 and TRBJ1-2, reads DGGITQSPKYLFRKEGQNVTLSCEQNLNHDAMYWYRQDPGQGLRLIYYSQIVNDFQKGDIAEGYSVSREKKESFPLTVTSAQKNPTAFYLCASGRLLANYGYTFGSGTRLTVV.

Worth noting for this clonotype: The junction shows a germline mismatch at one end, possibly a read error. The chain is built from TRBV6-1 and TRBJ1-6; D call uncertain. The CDR3 has 15 residues. The V gene's germline CDR1 is MNHNS and CDR2 SASEGT. The DNA for the CDR3 is TGTGCCAGCAGTCTACAGAGCTCCTATAATTCACCCCTCTACTTT. Its translation is CASSLQSSYNSPLYF.

The V gene is TRBV2, the J gene TRBJ1-6; weak D call: TRBD1 (5 bases). V gave up 1 base and J gave up 9 bases, with 13 bases separating them. CDR1 and CDR2 from the germline V gene are SNHLY and FYNNEI. The CDR3 totals 15 residues. This chain's CDR3 is CASSEVGGSGSPLHF. The CDR3 coding sequence is TGTGCCAGCAGTGAAGTGGGGGGGAGTGGTTCACCCCTCCACTTT.

This clonotype counts as medium-sized. The rearrangement links TRBV5-5 to TRBJ2-7; D is unclear. Germline lookup yields CDR1 SGHKS and CDR2 YYEKEE (reference sequence). Trimming cost V 4 bases and J 6 bases, with 20 bases left between them. The CDR3 is 15 residues long. In DNA form, the CDR3 reads TGTGCCAGCAGCCCGCCCGCGCCGGGTCCCTTCGAGCAGTACGTC. Protein: CASSPPAPGPFEQYV.

The CDR3 region is CASSGTSNTGELFF. CDR3 DNA sequence: TGTGCCAGCAGTGGGACCTCGAACACCGGGGAGCTGTTTTTT. The V and J genes are TRBV6-6 and TRBJ2-2; D may be TRBD1 or TRBD2 (5 bases each). The CDR3 is 14 amino acids. V lost 5 bases, J lost 0 bases, and 7 bases lay in between. From germline, CDR1 is MNHNY and CDR2 SVGAGI (reference sequence).

The chain couples TRBV11-2 to TRBJ2-2; D is possibly TRBD1 or TRBD2 (5 bases each). Germline-derived CDR1 and CDR2 are SGHAT and FQNNGV. V was shortened by 1 base and J by 3 bases, with 15 bases between the two germline ends. CDR3 length: 17 residues. As DNA, the CDR3 is TGTGCCAGCAGCTTAGTATACGGGGCAGCCTACACCGGGGAGCTGTTTTTT. This sequence encodes CASSLVYGAAYTGELFF. Supplemented by reference TRBV11-2 and TRBJ2-2, the full variable domain reads EAGVAQSPRYKIIEKRQSVAFWCNPISGHATLYWYQQILGQGPKLLIQFQNNGVVDDSQLPKDRFSAERLKGVDSTLKIQPAKLEDSAVYLCASSLVYGAAYTGELFFGEGSRLTVL.

V is TRBV19 and J is TRBJ1-5, with 8 bases matching TRBD1. Germline CDR1 and CDR2: LNHDA and SQIVND (reference sequence). The trim removed 6 bases at V and 9 bases at J, leaving 10 bases unmatched. The CDR3 is 14 residues long. In nucleotides, the CDR3 is TGTGCCAGTAGCCTGGGACAGGACCTCGGGCCCCAGCATTTT. Protein sequence: CASSLGQDLGPQHF.

The V call is TRBV2, the J call TRBJ1-6; D possibly corresponds to TRBD1 (6 bases). The V and J ends lost 4 bases and 10 bases respectively, with 17 bases between them. The V gene's germline CDR1 is SNHLY and CDR2 FYNNEI. This CDR3 spans 15 amino acids. CDR3 sequence (DNA): TGTGCCAGCAGTGCGCAAGGACAGTTAGGATCACCCCTCCACTTT. Amino acids: CASSAQGQLGSPLHF.

A few counts support this clonotype. J is TRBJ2-7 and V is TRBV10-3; a possible D gene is TRBD1 (5 bases). Germline V gene lookup returns CDR1 ENHRY and CDR2 SYGVKD. Trimming shortened V by 9 bases and J by 5 bases, and 14 bases separated the two germline ends. There are 12 residues in the CDR3. The CDR3 coding sequence is TGTGCCATAGGTACAGGCTCAAACGAGCAGTACGTC. Protein product: CAIGTGSNEQYV.

The chain links TRBV14 to TRBJ2-1; TRBD1 might be the D (6 bases). The CDR3 sequence is 14 residues long. The germline gives CDR1 SGHDN, CDR2 FVKESK. Deletions cut 3 bases from V and 0 bases from J, with 6 bases between. DNA for the CDR3: TGTGCCAGCAGCCACAGGGGCTCCTACAATGAGCAGTTCTTC. Translating it yields CASSHRGSYNEQFF.